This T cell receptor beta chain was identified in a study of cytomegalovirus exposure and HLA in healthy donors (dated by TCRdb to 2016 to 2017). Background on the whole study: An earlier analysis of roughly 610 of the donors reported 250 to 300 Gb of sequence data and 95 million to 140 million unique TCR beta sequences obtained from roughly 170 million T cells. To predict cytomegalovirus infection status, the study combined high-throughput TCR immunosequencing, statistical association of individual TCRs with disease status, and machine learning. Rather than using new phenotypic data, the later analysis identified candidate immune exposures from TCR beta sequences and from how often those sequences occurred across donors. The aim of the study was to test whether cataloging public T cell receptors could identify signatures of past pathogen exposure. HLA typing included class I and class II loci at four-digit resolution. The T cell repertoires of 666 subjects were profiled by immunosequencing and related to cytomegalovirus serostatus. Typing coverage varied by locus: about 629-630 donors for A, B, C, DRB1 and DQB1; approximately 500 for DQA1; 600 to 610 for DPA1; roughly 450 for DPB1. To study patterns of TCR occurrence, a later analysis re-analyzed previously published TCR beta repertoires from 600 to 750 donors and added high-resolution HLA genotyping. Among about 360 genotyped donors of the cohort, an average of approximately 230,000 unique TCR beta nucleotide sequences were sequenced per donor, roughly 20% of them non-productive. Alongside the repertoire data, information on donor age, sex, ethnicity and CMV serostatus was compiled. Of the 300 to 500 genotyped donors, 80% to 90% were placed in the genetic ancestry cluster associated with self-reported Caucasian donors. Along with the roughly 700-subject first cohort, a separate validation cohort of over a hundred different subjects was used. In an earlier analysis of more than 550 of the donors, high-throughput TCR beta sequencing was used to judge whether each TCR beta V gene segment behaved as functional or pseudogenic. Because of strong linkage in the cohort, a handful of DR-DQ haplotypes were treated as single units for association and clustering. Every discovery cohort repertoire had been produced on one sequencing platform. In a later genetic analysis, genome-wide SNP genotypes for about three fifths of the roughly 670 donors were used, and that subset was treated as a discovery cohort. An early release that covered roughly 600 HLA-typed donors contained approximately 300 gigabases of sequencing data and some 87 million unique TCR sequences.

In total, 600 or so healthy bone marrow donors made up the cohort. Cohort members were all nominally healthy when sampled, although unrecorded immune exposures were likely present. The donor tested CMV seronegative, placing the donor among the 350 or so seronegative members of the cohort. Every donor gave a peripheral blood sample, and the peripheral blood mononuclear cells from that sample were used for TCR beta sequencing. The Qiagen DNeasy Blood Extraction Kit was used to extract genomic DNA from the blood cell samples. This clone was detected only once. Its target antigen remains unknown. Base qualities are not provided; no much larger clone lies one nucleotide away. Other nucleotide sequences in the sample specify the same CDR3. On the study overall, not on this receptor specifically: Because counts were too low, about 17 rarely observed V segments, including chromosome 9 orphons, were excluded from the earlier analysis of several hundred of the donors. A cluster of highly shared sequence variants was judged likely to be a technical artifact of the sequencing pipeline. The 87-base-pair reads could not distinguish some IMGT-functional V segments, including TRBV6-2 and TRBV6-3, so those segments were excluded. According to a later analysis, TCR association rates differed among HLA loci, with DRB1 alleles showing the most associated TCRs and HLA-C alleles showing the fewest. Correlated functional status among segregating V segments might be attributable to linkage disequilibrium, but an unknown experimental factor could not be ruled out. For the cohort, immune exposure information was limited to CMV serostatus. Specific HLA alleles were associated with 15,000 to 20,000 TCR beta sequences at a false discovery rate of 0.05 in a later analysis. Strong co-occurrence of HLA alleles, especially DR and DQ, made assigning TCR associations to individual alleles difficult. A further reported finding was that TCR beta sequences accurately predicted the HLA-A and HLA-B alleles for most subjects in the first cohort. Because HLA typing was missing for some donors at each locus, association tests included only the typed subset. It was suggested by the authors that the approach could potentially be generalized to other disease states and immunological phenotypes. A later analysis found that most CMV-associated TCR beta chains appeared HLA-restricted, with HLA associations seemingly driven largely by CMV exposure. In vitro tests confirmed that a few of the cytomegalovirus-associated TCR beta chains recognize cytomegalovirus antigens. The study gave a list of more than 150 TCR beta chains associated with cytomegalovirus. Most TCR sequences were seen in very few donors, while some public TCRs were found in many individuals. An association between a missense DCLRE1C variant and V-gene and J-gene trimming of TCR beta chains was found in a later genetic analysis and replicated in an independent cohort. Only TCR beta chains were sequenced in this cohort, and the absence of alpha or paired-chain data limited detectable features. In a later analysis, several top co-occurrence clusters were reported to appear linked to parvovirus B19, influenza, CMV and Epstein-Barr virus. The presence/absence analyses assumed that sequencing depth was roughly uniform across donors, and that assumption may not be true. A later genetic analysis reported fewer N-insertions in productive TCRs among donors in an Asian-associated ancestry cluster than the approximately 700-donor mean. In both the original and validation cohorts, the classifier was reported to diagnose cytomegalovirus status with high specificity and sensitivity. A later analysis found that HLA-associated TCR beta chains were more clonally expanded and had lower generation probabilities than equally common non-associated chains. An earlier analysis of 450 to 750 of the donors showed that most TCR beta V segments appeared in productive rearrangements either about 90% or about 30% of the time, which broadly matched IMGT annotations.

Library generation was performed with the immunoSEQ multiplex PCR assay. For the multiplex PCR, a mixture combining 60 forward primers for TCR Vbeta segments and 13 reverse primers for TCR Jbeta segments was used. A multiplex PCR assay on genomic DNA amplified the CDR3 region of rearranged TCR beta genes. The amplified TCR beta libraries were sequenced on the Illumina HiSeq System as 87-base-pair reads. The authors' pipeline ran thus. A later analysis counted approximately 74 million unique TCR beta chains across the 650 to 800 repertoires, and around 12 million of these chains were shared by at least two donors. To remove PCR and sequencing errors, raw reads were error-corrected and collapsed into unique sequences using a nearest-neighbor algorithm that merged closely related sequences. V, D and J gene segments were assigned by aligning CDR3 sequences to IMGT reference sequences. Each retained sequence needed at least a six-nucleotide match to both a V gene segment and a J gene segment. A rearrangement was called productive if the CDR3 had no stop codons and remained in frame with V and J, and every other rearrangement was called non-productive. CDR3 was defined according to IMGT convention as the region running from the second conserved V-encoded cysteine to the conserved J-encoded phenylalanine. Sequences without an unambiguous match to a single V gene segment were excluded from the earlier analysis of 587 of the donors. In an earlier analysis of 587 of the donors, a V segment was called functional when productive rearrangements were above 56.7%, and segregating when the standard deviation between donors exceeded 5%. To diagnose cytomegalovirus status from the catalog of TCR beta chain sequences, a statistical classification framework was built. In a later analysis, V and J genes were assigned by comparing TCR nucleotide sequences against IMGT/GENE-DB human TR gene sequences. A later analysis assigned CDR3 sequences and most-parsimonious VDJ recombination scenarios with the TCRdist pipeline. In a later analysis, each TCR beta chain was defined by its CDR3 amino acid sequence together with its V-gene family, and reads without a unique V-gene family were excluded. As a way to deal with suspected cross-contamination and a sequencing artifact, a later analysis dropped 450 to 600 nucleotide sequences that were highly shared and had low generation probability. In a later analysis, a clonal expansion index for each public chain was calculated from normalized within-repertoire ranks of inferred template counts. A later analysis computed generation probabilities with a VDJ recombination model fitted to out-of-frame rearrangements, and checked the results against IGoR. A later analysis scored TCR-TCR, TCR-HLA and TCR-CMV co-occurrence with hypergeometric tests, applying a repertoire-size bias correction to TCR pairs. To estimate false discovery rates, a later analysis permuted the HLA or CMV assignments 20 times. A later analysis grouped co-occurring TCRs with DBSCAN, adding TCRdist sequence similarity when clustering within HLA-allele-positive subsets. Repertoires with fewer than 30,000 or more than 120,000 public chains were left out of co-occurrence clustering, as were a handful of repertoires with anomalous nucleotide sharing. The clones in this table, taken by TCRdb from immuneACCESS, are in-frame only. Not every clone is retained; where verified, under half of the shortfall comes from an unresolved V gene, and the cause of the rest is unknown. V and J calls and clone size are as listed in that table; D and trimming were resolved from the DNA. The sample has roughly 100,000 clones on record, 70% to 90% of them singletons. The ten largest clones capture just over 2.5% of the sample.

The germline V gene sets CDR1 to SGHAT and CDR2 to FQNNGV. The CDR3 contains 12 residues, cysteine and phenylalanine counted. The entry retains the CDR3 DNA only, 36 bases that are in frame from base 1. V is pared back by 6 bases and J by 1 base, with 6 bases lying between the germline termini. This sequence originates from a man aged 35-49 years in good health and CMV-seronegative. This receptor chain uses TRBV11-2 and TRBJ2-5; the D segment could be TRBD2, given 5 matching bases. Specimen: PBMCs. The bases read TGTGCCAGCAGGGACTTCCAAGAGACCCAGTACTTC. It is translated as CASRDFQETQYF.